This TCR beta chain derives from a study of cytomegalovirus exposure and HLA in healthy donors. General study findings and limits: The authors judged a highly shared variant cluster likely a sequencing artifact. Indistinguishable V segments such as TRBV6-2 and TRBV6-3 were excluded. Sequencing depth roughly uniform across donors was assumed in presence/absence analyses.

This clone was observed a few times. Its specificity is not known. Donors likely had unrecorded immune exposures despite being nominally healthy when sampled. CDR1 and CDR2 from the germline V gene are LNHDA and SQIVND (reference sequence). J was trimmed by 3 bases and V by 4 bases; bases with no gene match: 2. The CDR3 spans 13 residues. Vbeta (60) and Jbeta (13) primers were used in the PCR. Data came from immunoSEQ multiplex PCR; TCRdb stores just in-frame clones and leaves some out. This table has 100,000 or so clones, roughly 15% appearing once. This clonotype was sampled from a female donor in good health and CMV-seronegative. The V and J genes are TRBV19 and TRBJ2-7, with 8 nucleotides matching TRBD2. The sample comprised PBMCs. The CDR3 DNA follows: TGTGCCAGTAGTACTCTAGCGGGCTACGAGCAGTACTTC. Translated: CASSTLAGYEQYF.